The entry below gives a single TCR beta chain sequence along with its context. The antigen is undetermined. The data were taken from a study of T cell repertoires in cytomegalovirus infection. Overall study: Selection of CMV epitopes for the study included recently identified HLA-C-restricted and well-studied HLA-B-restricted ones. Based on public TCR beta signatures, there were indications of CMV infection and of a matching HLA type. Whole-study findings and limits: There were HLA-C-restricted CMV-specific TCR beta clonotypes dominating the ex vivo response.

Per the germline V gene, CDR1 is SGHVS and CDR2 is FNYEAQ. The CDR3 has 19 residues. After removal of 5 bases from V and 0 bases from J, the junction contained 10 bases not matched to a gene. MiXCR was run by TCRdb on the reads, yielding one entry per CDR3 protein. The sample has a few hundred thousand distinct CDR3 sequences, roughly 42% seen once; the top ten hold around 48%. V usage is TRBV7-6 and J usage is TRBJ2-3; 14 bases map to TRBD2. Specimen: cultured PBMCs, collected from culture after CMV antigen stimulation. The clonotype was recovered from a human donor in good health (CMV status not recorded). Some clones in this sample may be carry-over from other donors' samples. This CDR3 reads CASSPAGLAGGLSTDTQYF. The DNA for the CDR3 is TGTGCCAGCAGCCCAGCCGGACTAGCGGGGGGCCTCAGCACAGATACGCAGTATTTT.